Shown below are 10 T cell receptor beta chains from a single sample sequenced in a study of T-cell reconstitution after alpha-beta-depleted transplantation in children. Using unique molecular identifiers, the investigators prepared the TCRbeta library. TCRdb re-derived calls from the PCR reads in MiXCR, one entry per CDR3 protein. The table records over 450,000 distinct CDR3 sequences, more than 9% of them present only once. The sample was PBMCs, taken before TCRalphabeta/CD19-depleted stem cell transplant. Receptor source: a child aged 2 to 15 with inherited bone marrow failure, due to receive a stem cell transplant.

This clonotype was counted ten times or more. In DNA, the CDR3 is TGCGCCAGCAGCCAATGGCCCTCGGACAGCGAGGCAGGAAGCAATCAGCCCCAGCATTTT. The encoded protein is CASSQWPSDSEAGSNQPQHF. This chain links TRBV4-1 with TRBJ1-5; TRBD1 is a possible D gene (6 bases). V lost 2 bases and J lost 1, with 24 bases in between. The germline gives CDR1 MGHRA, CDR2 YSYEKL. CDR3 length equals 20 residues.

The rearrangement joins TRBV7-2 to TRBJ2-7; 7 bases are shared with TRBD2. With V trimmed by 3 bases and J by 2 bases, 7 bases remained unmatched. There are 15 residues in the CDR3. Germline V gene sequence: CDR1 SGHTA, CDR2 FQGNSA. The DNA for the CDR3 is TGTGCCAGCAGCTTGGGGGGGGGGATTACCTACGAGCAGTACTTC. It codes for CASSLGGGITYEQYF.

In its sample, this clonotype was seen many times. This rearrangement joins TRBV20-1 to TRBJ2-3, with D possibly TRBD1 on 6 matching bases. CDR3 size: 17 residues. Germline V lookup: CDR1 DFQATT, CDR2 SNEGSKA (reference sequence). The V and J ends lost 1 base and 0 bases respectively, with 17 bases between them. Here the CDR3 DNA reads TGCAGTGCTAGAGTACAAAGTGACAGGATAAGCACAGATACGCAGTATTTT. Translated, it gives CSARVQSDRISTDTQYF.

This clonotype has more than one count but fewer than ten. This chain uses TRBV12-3 or TRBV12-4 with TRBJ1-1, with 10 bases aligning to TRBD1. V was pared by 6 bases and J by 4 bases, with 2 bases of the junction left unmatched. CDR3 length: 13 residues. CDR3 in DNA: TGTGCCAGCAGAGGGACAGGGGTCACTGAAGCTTTCTTT. Encoded protein: CASRGTGVTEAFF.

This clonotype was recorded many times. This chain connects TRBV28 to TRBJ2-3; D call uncertain. V lost 4 bases, J lost 11 bases, and 13 bases lay in between. The CDR3 is 12 amino acids. Germline lookup yields CDR1 MDHEN and CDR2 SYDVKM. In DNA, the CDR3 is TGTGCCAGCAGTTCGCGCCTAGAAAAGCAGTATTTT. This codes for CASSSRLEKQYF.

This clonotype was seen ten or more times. The V gene is TRBV20-1, the J gene TRBJ2-1, with 13 bases lining up with TRBD2. With 1 base clipped from V and 0 bases from J, the junction kept 9 bases outside the gene matches. The germline V gene has CDR1 DFQATT and CDR2 SNEGSKA (reference sequence). CDR3 length equals 19 residues. CDR3 sequence reads: CSARVGGLAGLSSYNEQFF. The CDR3 DNA reads as TGCAGTGCTAGAGTAGGGGGACTAGCGGGACTGAGCTCCTACAATGAGCAGTTCTTC.

The rearrangement links TRBV30 to TRBJ2-5; D uncertain. Trimming took off 0 bases at V and 2 bases at J, with 4 bases between the two ends. In germline, CDR1 is GTSNPN, CDR2 SVGIG (reference sequence). This CDR3 region has 12 residues. The CDR3: CAWSVIQETQYF. CDR3 bases: TGTGCCTGGAGTGTCATTCAAGAGACCCAGTACTTC.

This clonotype was seen at least ten times. The V gene is TRBV5-1, the J gene TRBJ2-2; 8 bases agree with TRBD1. In germline, CDR1 is SGHRS, CDR2 YFSETQ. CDR3 length: 16 residues. The junction had 5 bases not matched to a gene; V was cut back by 0 bases and J by 4 bases. Here the CDR3 reads CASSLEGQGFTGELFF. CDR3 coding DNA: TGCGCCAGCAGCTTGGAAGGACAGGGTTTCACCGGGGAGCTGTTTTTT.

This clonotype turned up a few times. The chain carries TRBV7-9 and TRBJ1-1, with 7 bases lining up with TRBD1. CDR1 and CDR2 from the germline V gene are SEHNR and FQNEAQ (reference sequence). V lost 2 bases to trimming and J lost 1 base; unmatched junction nucleotides: 4. The CDR3 length is 15 residues. The CDR3 DNA reads as TGTGCCAGCAGCTTACAAACAGGGGCGAACACTGAAGCTTTCTTT. It encodes CASSLQTGANTEAFF. The complete variable domain, with remaining parts taken from reference TRBV7-9 and TRBJ1-1, reads DTGVSQNPRHKITKRGQNVTFRCDPISEHNRLYWYRQTLGQGPEFLTYFQNEAQLEKSRLLSDRFSAERPKGSFSTLEIQRTEQGDSAMYLCASSLQTGANTEAFFGQGTRLTVV.

There are many counts of this clonotype. The J gene is TRBJ2-1, the V gene TRBV6-2 or TRBV6-3; possibly TRBD1 for D (6 bases). The CDR3 extends over 16 amino acids. Germline CDR1 MNHEY, CDR2 SVGEGT. V lost 0 bases to trimming and J lost 9 bases, with 18 bases between them. In nucleotides, the CDR3 is TGTGCCAGCAGTTACTCGTACAGGGTTGGATCGGGTGAGCAGTTCTTC. It encodes CASSYSYRVGSGEQFF.